The entry below describes one T cell receptor (beta chain). Random hexamers were used to reverse transcribe roughly 0.5 to 1 ug of RNA. TCRdb re-called the immunoSEQ multiplex PCR reads with MiXCR, one entry per CDR3 protein. The data show some 160,000 distinct CDR3 sequences, with around 94% seen just once and approximately 0.11% held by the top ten. The V end lost 6 bases, the J end lost 0 bases, and 9 bases lay between the germline ends. The CDR3 spans 12 residues. Per the germline V gene, CDR1 is SQVTM and CDR2 is ANQGSEA. This entry is derived from a study of CD8 T cells in Susac syndrome. In the study overall: Treatment status at blood draw for the Susac syndrome patients was therapy-naive, corticosteroids, or intravenous immunoglobulin alone.

Blood CD8+ and CD4+ T cells underwent high-throughput TCR beta sequencing. Sequencing input: CD4+ T cells from PBMCs. The chain is built from TRBV29-1 and TRBJ2-7; D is uncertain. This clonotype was obtained from a human donor with Susac syndrome. DNA for the CDR3: TGCAGCGTACACGCAAGCTCCTACGAGCAGTACTTC. Amino acids: CSVHASSYEQYF.